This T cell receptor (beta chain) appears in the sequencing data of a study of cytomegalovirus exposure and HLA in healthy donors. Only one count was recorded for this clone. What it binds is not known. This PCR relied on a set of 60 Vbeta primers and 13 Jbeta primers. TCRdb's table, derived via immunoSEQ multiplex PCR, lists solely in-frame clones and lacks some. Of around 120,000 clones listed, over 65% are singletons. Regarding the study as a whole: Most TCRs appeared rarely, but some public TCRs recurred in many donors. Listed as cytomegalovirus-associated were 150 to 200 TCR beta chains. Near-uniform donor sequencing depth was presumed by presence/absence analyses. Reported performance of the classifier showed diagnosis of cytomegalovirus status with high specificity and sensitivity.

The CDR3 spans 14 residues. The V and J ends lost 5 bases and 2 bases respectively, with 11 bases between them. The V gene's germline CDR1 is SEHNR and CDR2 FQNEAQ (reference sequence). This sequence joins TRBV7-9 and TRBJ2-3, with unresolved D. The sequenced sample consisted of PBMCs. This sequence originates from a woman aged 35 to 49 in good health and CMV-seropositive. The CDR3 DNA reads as TGTGCCAGCAGCGTAACGGGTTTCACAGATACGCAGTATTTT. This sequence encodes CASSVTGFTDTQYF.